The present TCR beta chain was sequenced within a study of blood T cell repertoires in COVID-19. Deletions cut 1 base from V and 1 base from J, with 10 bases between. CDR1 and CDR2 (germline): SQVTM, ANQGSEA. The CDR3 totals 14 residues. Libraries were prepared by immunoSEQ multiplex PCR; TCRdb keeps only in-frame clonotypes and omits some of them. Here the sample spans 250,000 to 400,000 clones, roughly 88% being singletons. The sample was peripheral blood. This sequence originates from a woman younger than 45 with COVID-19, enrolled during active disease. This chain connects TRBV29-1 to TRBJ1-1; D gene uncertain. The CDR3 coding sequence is TGCAGCGTTGAAGGCAGGAATACGAACACTGAAGCTTTCTTT. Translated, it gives CSVEGRNTNTEAFF.